This is a list of T cell receptor beta chains from one sample in a study of CD8 T cells in Susac syndrome. TCRdb fed the immunoSEQ multiplex PCR reads into MiXCR, producing one record per CDR3 protein. The sample consists of some 180,000 distinct CDR3 sequences, more than 85% of them appearing once. Sequenced sample: CD4+ T cells from PBMCs. These receptors all come from a human donor with Susac syndrome. CDR3s include the opening cysteine and the closing phenylalanine or tryptophan. A D gene is named only where the DNA matches it firmly. Clone size appears in some rows only: once, few, many, or a class for an expanded clone.

cdr3_aa	cdr3_nt	v_call	j_call	d_call	clone_size
CASSLGSGDTEAFF	TGTGCCAGCAGCTTAGGCTCCGGGGACACTGAAGCTTTCTTT	TRBV7-3	TRBJ1-1	.	.
CATSATTRQGAYEQYF	TGTGCCACCAGTGCCACGACGAGACAGGGGGCCTACGAGCAGTACTTC	TRBV24-1	TRBJ2-7	TRBD1	.
CASSVDQASSTDTQYF	TGTGCCAGCAGCGTAGACCAGGCCTCTAGCACAGATACGCAGTATTTT	TRBV9	TRBJ2-3	.	.
CASKRSTSEETQYF	TGTGCCAGCAAACGCTCGACTAGCGAAGAGACCCAGTACTTC	TRBV6-5	TRBJ2-5	TRBD2	.
CASSSDRGSDEQFF	TGTGCCAGCAGCTCGGACAGGGGTAGCGATGAGCAGTTCTTC	TRBV7-9	TRBJ2-1	TRBD1	.
CASSSQGAGNEQFF	TGTGCCAGCAGCTCACAGGGGGCAGGGAATGAGCAGTTCTTC	TRBV7-3	TRBJ2-1	TRBD1	.
CASSFFTDTQYF	TGTGCCAGCAGCTTCTTCACAGATACGCAGTATTTT	TRBV5-4	TRBJ2-3	.	.
CASSPRTGTYEQYF	TGTGCCAGCAGCCCTAGGACAGGAACCTACGAGCAGTACTTC	TRBV6-1	TRBJ2-7	TRBD1	few
CASSSLNEADRGRNYEQYF	TGTGCCAGCAGCTCCCTTAACGAAGCGGACAGGGGGCGCAACTACGAGCAGTACTTC	TRBV7-6	TRBJ2-7	TRBD1	.
CSVVRGLGADTQYF	TGCAGCGTTGTCAGGGGCCTCGGGGCAGATACGCAGTATTTT	TRBV29-1	TRBJ2-3	.	.
CSARDPVGVTQYF	TGCAGTGCTAGAGATCCTGTTGGGGTTACGCAGTATTTT	TRBV20-1	TRBJ2-3	.	.
CASSLSRSTDTQYF	TGTGCTAGCAGCTTATCCAGGAGCACAGATACGCAGTATTTT	TRBV7-7	TRBJ2-3	.	few
CASSFGLGTLAGGEETQYF	TGTGCCAGCAGCTTCGGGTTAGGGACGCTAGCGGGAGGAGAAGAGACCCAGTACTTC	TRBV11-1	TRBJ2-5	TRBD2	.
CASSVRELSTDTQYF	TGTGCCAGTAGTGTTCGGGAGTTGAGCACAGATACGCAGTATTTT	TRBV19	TRBJ2-3	.	.
CASSQTSVSLETQYF	TGTGCCAGCAGCCAAACATCGGTTAGCCTGGAGACCCAGTACTTC	TRBV3-1	TRBJ2-5	.	.
CASSVDITGTEAFF	TGTGCCAGCAGCGTAGATATAACAGGGACTGAAGCTTTCTTT	TRBV9	TRBJ1-1	.	.
CAISVGGTSTDTQYF	TGTGCCATCAGTGTTGGTGGGACTAGCACAGATACGCAGTATTTT	TRBV10-3	TRBJ2-3	.	.
CASSSRQGRNGYTF	TGTGCCAGCAGTAGCCGACAGGGACGGAATGGCTACACCTTC	TRBV6-5	TRBJ1-2	TRBD1	.
CSARSQDNEKLFF	TGCAGTGCTAGAAGTCAGGATAATGAAAAACTGTTTTTT	TRBV20-1	TRBJ1-4	.	.
CATSREKGYQPQHF	TGTGCCACCAGCAGAGAAAAGGGTTATCAGCCCCAGCATTTT	TRBV15	TRBJ1-5	.	.
CSVRATVGGYTF	TGCAGCGTTCGGGCAACAGTAGGAGGCTACACCTTC	TRBV29-1	TRBJ1-2	.	.
CATSDSRRGEYNEQFF	TGTGCCACCAGTGATTCACGGCGGGGTGAATACAATGAGCAGTTCTTC	TRBV24-1	TRBJ2-1	.	.
CASSLIMTYGYTF	TGTGCCAGCAGTTTGATAATGACATATGGCTACACCTTC	TRBV28	TRBJ1-2	.	.
CASSRSGSLSYEQYF	TGTGCCAGCAGCCGCAGCGGGAGTCTCTCCTACGAGCAGTACTTC	TRBV7-2	TRBJ2-7	TRBD2	once
CASSSYADTQYF	TGTGCCAGCAGTTCCTATGCAGATACGCAGTATTTT	TRBV3-1	TRBJ2-3	.	.
CASQTYGTPNEKLFF	TGTGCCAGTCAAACCTACGGGACACCCAATGAAAAACTGTTTTTT	TRBV2	TRBJ1-4	.	.
CASSYLPGLAGQETQYF	TGTGCCAGCAGTTACTTGCCGGGACTAGCGGGCCAAGAGACCCAGTACTTC	TRBV6-5	TRBJ2-5	TRBD2	.
CASSIGLAGVKETQYF	TGTGCCAGTAGTATCGGACTAGCGGGGGTCAAAGAGACCCAGTACTTC	TRBV19	TRBJ2-5	TRBD2	.
CAISVGLHQETQYF	TGTGCCATCAGTGTGGGACTTCACCAAGAGACCCAGTACTTC	TRBV10-3	TRBJ2-5	.	.
CASSQDYRLGTDTQYF	TGTGCCAGCAGCCAAGATTACAGGCTAGGCACAGATACGCAGTATTTT	TRBV3-1	TRBJ2-3	.	.
CSAKTSGFSYNEQFF	TGCAGTGCTAAGACTAGCGGGTTCTCCTACAATGAGCAGTTCTTC	TRBV20-1	TRBJ2-1	TRBD2	.
CASSTSVTAYEQYF	TGTGCCAGCAGCACATCAGTGACAGCGTACGAGCAGTACTTC	TRBV7-9	TRBJ2-7	.	.
CASKGTPQETQYF	TGTGCCAGCAAAGGGACACCGCAAGAGACCCAGTACTTC	TRBV6-1	TRBJ2-5	.	.
CASSMPADSSYNEQFF	TGTGCCAGTAGTATGCCAGCGGATAGCTCCTACAATGAGCAGTTCTTC	TRBV19	TRBJ2-1	.	.
CASRGLAQSYEQYF	TGTGCCAGCAGGGGACTAGCGCAGTCCTACGAGCAGTACTTC	TRBV28	TRBJ2-7	TRBD2	.
CASSGAGGINEQFF	TGTGCCAGCAGTGGAGCGGGAGGAATCAATGAGCAGTTCTTC	TRBV6-1	TRBJ2-1	TRBD2	.
CASSRDRSENIQYF	TGTGCCAGCAGCCGTGATAGGTCTGAGAACATTCAGTACTTC	TRBV4-2	TRBJ2-4	.	.